Sequencing of this T cell receptor (beta chain) was carried out in a study of OX40 agonist ivuxolimab in advanced cancers. Study information: Age averaged approximately 60 years (range roughly 23 to 90), and roughly 80% were male.

In regard to this clone: The antigen is not known.

General observations from the study: Clonal expansion among partial responders at 0.1-3.0 mg/kg ranked near the lowest. More expanded clones were seen, on average, in CD8+ T cells than in CD4+.

The assay was immunoSEQ multiplex PCR, and TCRdb's table has in-frame clones only and misses some. The profile shows 90,000 to 120,000 clones, approximately 90% of them singletons. The CDR3 has 13 amino acids. Per germline, CDR1 MDHEN and CDR2 SYDVKM. Trimming at V came to 5 bases and at J to 5 bases, leaving 3 bases not matched to a gene. The chain uses TRBV28 and TRBJ2-7, with 10 bases aligning to TRBD2. The clonotype comes from an adult with an advanced solid tumor such as melanoma, head and neck, liver or kidney cancer. The source was CD4+ or CD8+ T cells sorted from blood, collected in a trial of the OX40 agonist ivuxolimab. CDR3 loop: CASSSGRVNEQYF. The DNA for the CDR3 is TGTGCCAGCAGTAGCGGGAGGGTCAACGAGCAGTACTTC.